This T cell receptor (beta chain) was identified in a study of T cell repertoires in cytomegalovirus infection. Across the study: Through public TCR beta signatures, both CMV infection and matching HLA type were indicated.

One entry per CDR3 protein results from TCRdb running MiXCR on the reads. The sample records tens of thousands of distinct CDR3 sequences, 4% being singletons. This clonotype was seen ten or more times. Its specificity is unknown. Study-wide findings and caveats: Summed frequency of public TCR beta families distinguished CMV carriers with the relevant HLA. Dominating the ex vivo response were HLA-C-restricted CMV-specific TCR beta clonotypes.

V was cut by 10 bases and J by 5 bases, with 11 bases left in between. From germline, CDR1 is SGHTA and CDR2 FQGNSA. This CDR3 is built from 12 residues. The sample consisted of PBMCs. The TCR was taken from a human donor in good health (CMV status not recorded). Some clones in this sample may be carry-over from other donors' samples. V gene TRBV7-2 combines with J gene TRBJ2-2, with a weak D call TRBD2 (5 bases). CDR3 in DNA: TGTGCCACCGGATGGAGGACCGGGGAGCTGTTTTTT. Translating gives CATGWRTGELFF.